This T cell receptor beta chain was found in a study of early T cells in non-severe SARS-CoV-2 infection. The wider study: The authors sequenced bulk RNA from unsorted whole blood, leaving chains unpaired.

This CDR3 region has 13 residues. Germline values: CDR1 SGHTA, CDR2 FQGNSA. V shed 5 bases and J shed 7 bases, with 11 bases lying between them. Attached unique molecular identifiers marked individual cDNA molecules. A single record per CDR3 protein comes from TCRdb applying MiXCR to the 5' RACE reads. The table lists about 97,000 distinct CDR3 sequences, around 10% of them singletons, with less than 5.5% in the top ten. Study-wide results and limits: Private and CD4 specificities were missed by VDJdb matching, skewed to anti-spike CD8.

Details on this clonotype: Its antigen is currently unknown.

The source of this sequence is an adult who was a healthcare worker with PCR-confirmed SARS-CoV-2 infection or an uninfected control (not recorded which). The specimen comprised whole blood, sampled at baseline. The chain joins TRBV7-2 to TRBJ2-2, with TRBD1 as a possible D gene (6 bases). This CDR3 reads CASSQGLHGELFF. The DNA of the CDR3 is TGTGCCAGCAGCCAGGGGCTACACGGGGAGCTGTTTTTT.